This entry lists 28 T cell receptor beta chains sequenced from one sample in a study of regulatory T cells in long-lasting Graves disease. According to the study, TCR beta libraries were built with iRepertoire HTBI primers and CDR3-region Arm-PCR. TCRdb fed the multiplex PCR reads into MiXCR, producing one record per CDR3 protein. Here the sample spans about 540,000 distinct CDR3 sequences, approximately 13% being singletons. Regarding time point: newly diagnosed GD, antithyroid drugs for less than 3 months. The TCR library was prepared using RNA isolated from PBMCs. This sample also appeared in a second study, on T cells in Graves' hyperthyroidism and ophthalmopathy.

This material consisted of peripheral blood mononuclear cells (PBMCs), taken at new diagnosis, from a patient treated with antithyroid drugs. The source is a young man with Graves disease.

This clonotype was seen only a few times. The rearrangement joins TRBV7-9 to TRBJ2-7, with D maybe TRBD2 (6 bases). Between the trimmed V and J ends, which lost 3 bases and 5 bases, there was a span of 11 bases. This CDR3 spans 13 amino acids. Germline assignment: CDR1 SEHNR and CDR2 FQNEAQ (reference sequence). The CDR3 DNA sequence: TGTGCCAGCAGCTTTTTCGGGGGTCACGAGCAGTACTTC. This encodes CASSFFGGHEQYF.

As regards this clonotype: A single base separates this from a much larger clone, so it may be a read error. CDR3 sequence reads: CASSYFLAGDTGTQYF. CDR3 DNA sequence: TGTGCCAGCAGCTACTTCTTAGCGGGAGACACAGGTACGCAGTATTTT. The rearrangement joins TRBV5-1 to TRBJ2-3, with 9 nucleotides matching TRBD2. This CDR3 is built from 16 residues. The V gene's germline CDR1 is SGHRS and CDR2 YFSETQ.

This clonotype occurred many times. J is TRBJ1-2 and V is TRBV6-5, with 8 bases lining up with TRBD1. The J segment lost 1 base and the V segment lost 3 bases, leaving 4 bases of the junction unmatched. The CDR3 is 15 residues long. CDR1 is MNHEY, CDR2 SVGAGI, per germline. Here the CDR3 reads CASSYGTGVNYGYTF. CDR3 DNA: TGTGCCAGCAGTTATGGGACAGGAGTTAACTATGGCTACACCTTC.

Worth noting for this clonotype: A read error may be the cause here, since a much bigger clone is one base away. This rearrangement joins TRBV7-9 to TRBJ2-1; TRBD1 matches at 11 bases. Germline CDR1 and CDR2: SEHNR and FQNEAQ (reference sequence). This CDR3 region has 15 residues. The CDR3 DNA reads TGTGCCAGCAGCCCTGGACAGGGGGCGTACAATGGGCAGTTCTTC. This translates into CASSPGQGAYNGQFF.

About this clonotype: Without the conserved terminal phenylalanine or tryptophan, this CDR3 likely stems from a read error. V usage is TRBV10-3 and J usage is TRBJ2-1; D might be TRBD1 or TRBD2, each matching 5 bases. Germline CDR1 is ENHRY and CDR2 is SYGVKD. This CDR3 has 12 amino acids. Trimming cost V 6 bases and J 7 bases, with 10 bases left between them. The CDR3 is CAISGTGNEQFS. CDR3 DNA: TGTGCCATCAGCGGGACGGGGAATGAGCAGTTCTCC.

This clonotype has just a few counts. The chain employs TRBV20-1 and TRBJ1-2; 10 bases map to TRBD1. In germline, CDR1 is DFQATT, CDR2 SNEGSKA (reference sequence). The V segment lost 3 bases and the J segment 7 bases; nucleotides outside the gene matches: 17. The CDR3 totals 17 residues. CDR3 sequence reads: CSARGSLTGGLLGGYTF. DNA for the CDR3: TGCAGTGCTAGGGGGTCTTTGACAGGGGGCTTGTTAGGTGGCTACACCTTC.

The chain joins TRBV29-1 to TRBJ1-2; TRBD1 aligns across 7 bases. This CDR3 has 13 amino acids. J gave up 8 bases and V 3 bases, and 9 bases lay outside the gene matches. Germline V gene data show CDR1 as SQVTM and CDR2 as ANQGSEA. For the CDR3, the DNA is TGCAGCGTTGAGGAGAAAGGGGGCCGGGGCTACACCTTC. It codes for CSVEEKGGRGYTF. The entire variable domain, with the rest obtained from reference TRBV29-1 and TRBJ1-2, is as follows: SAVISQKPSRDICQRGTSLTIQCQVDSQVTMMFWYRQQPGQSLTLIATANQGSEATYESGFVIDKFPISRPNLTFSTLTVSNMSPEDSSIYLCSVEEKGGRGYTFGSGTRLTVV.

This chain links TRBV6-1 with TRBJ1-3, with TRBD1 matching 7 bases. Losses at the gene ends were 0 bases for V and 2 bases for J; bases not matched to a gene: 4. CDR1 is MNHNS, CDR2 SASEGT, per germline. This CDR3 region has 16 residues. The CDR3 DNA is TGTGCCAGCAGTGAAGCCCCGACAGGGACTGGAAACACCATATATTTT. Translated: CASSEAPTGTGNTIYF.

J is TRBJ1-3 and V is TRBV30; 10 positions match TRBD1. In germline, CDR1 is GTSNPN, CDR2 SVGIG (reference sequence). The length of the CDR3 is 15 residues. After removal of 3 bases from V and 7 bases from J, the junction contained 9 bases not matched to a gene. The CDR3 is CAWRGGTGVANTIYF. DNA of the CDR3: TGTGCCTGGAGAGGGGGGACAGGGGTGGCGAACACCATATATTTT.

Regarding this clonotype: A much larger clone lies one base from this, so it may be a read error. The CDR3 nucleotides are TGTGCCAGCAGCCGGGCGGGCGGGAGGCAGGCTGAGCAGTTCTTC. This gives the protein CASSRAGGRQAEQFF. The rearrangement joins TRBV7-2 to TRBJ2-1, with 8 bases that match TRBD2. From germline, CDR1 is SGHTA and CDR2 FQGNSA. The CDR3 runs 15 residues. Trimming cost V 5 bases and J 9 bases; bases outside gene matches: 12. Variable domain in full (rest from reference TRBV7-2 and TRBJ2-1): GAGVSQSPSNKVTEKGKDVELRCDPISGHTALYWYRQSLGQGLEFLIYFQGNSAPDKSGLPSDRFSAERTGGSVSTLTIQRTQQEDSAVYLCASSRAGGRQAEQFFGPGTRLTVL.

The table lists this clonotype with many counts. The J gene is TRBJ2-7, the V gene TRBV29-1; D remains unclear. In germline, CDR1 is SQVTM, CDR2 ANQGSEA. The CDR3 is made up of 16 amino acids. The V end was cut by 0 bases, the J end by 2 bases, with 17 bases between. This CDR3 reads CSVEEDVGSLTYEQYF. CDR3 in DNA: TGCAGCGTTGAAGAAGATGTAGGGTCGTTAACCTACGAGCAGTACTTC.

In the case of this clonotype: A read error may explain this, as a much larger clone is one base away. The V gene is TRBV29-1, the J gene TRBJ2-7, with 8 bases that match TRBD2. This CDR3 is 18 amino acids long. The germline V gene has CDR1 SQVTM and CDR2 ANQGSEA. The CDR3 region is CSVEAMTDPSGYHYERYF. DNA for the CDR3: TGCAGCGTTGAAGCTATGACGGACCCTAGCGGGTACCACTACGAGCGGTACTTC.

The V gene is TRBV19, the J gene TRBJ2-7; 8 nucleotides align to TRBD1. Germline V lookup: CDR1 LNHDA, CDR2 SQIVND (reference sequence). J was trimmed by 5 bases and V by 5 bases; bases with no gene match: 20. CDR3 length equals 18 residues. As DNA, the CDR3 is TGTGCCAGTAGTCAGGGGGCAGGGGGCGAATACCGGGTGGACGAGCAGTACTTC. Protein product: CASSQGAGGEYRVDEQYF.

This clonotype was seen at least ten times. The chain employs TRBV12-3 or TRBV12-4 and TRBJ2-5; TRBD2 matches 13 bases. The V segment lost 8 bases and the J segment 6 bases; nucleotides outside the gene matches: 12. CDR3 size: 16 residues. CDR3 sequence: CASAHARTSGRQTQYF. CDR3 nucleotides: TGTGCCAGCGCCCATGCTCGGACTAGCGGGAGACAGACCCAGTACTTC.

V is TRBV19 and J is TRBJ2-5; possibly TRBD2 for D (5 bases). Germline CDR1 is LNHDA and CDR2 is SQIVND (reference sequence). This CDR3 comprises 13 residues. V lost 3 bases and J lost 5, with 10 bases in between. Here the CDR3 DNA reads TGTGCCAGTAGTATGACTAATTGGGAGACCCAGTACTTC. Translation: CASSMTNWETQYF.

This clonotype occurred many times. The chain couples TRBV12-3 or TRBV12-4 to TRBJ2-3; 7 positions match TRBD1. Germline trimming cut 4 bases from V and 3 bases from J; bases unmatched to any gene: 7. This CDR3 comprises 15 residues. CDR3 sequence: CASSSQTGPTDTQYF. The CDR3 DNA follows: TGTGCCAGCAGTTCCCAGACAGGGCCGACAGATACGCAGTATTTT.

In this sample, this clonotype turned up a few times. The conserved phenylalanine or tryptophan is not found at the CDR3 terminus, so this likely reflects a read error. The chain employs TRBV6-2 or TRBV6-3 and TRBJ1-2; maybe TRBD1 (5 bases). Per germline, CDR1 MNHEY and CDR2 SVGEGT. The CDR3 contains 14 residues. Trimming stripped 8 bases from V and 8 bases from J, with 21 bases between. The CDR3 bases are TGTGCCAGCGTTCTTGCGGCAGGGCGGGGGGGCTACACCTCC. It codes for CASVLAAGRGGYTS.

This clonotype came up a few times. The rearrangement links TRBV7-3 to TRBJ2-3; the D gene is possibly TRBD2 (6 bases). This CDR3 region has 15 residues. Germline loops: CDR1 SGHTA, CDR2 FQGTGA. Trimming removed 2 bases from V and 6 bases from J, with 15 bases in between. The CDR3: CASSLLAGTSDTQYF. The CDR3 DNA is TGTGCCAGCAGCTTATTGGCGGGAACGTCGGATACGCAGTATTTT.

V usage is TRBV15 and J usage is TRBJ2-1; D is unclear. This CDR3 comprises 17 residues. The germline gives CDR1 LNHNV, CDR2 YYDKDF (reference sequence). V lost 0 bases and J lost 4, with 16 bases in between. CDR3 sequence: CATSRDPYQALYNEQFF. The CDR3 DNA is TGTGCCACCAGCAGAGATCCATATCAGGCGCTTTACAATGAGCAGTTCTTC.

This clonotype was seen ten or more times. This sequence joins TRBV2 and TRBJ1-5, with unresolved D. There are 13 residues in the CDR3. In germline, CDR1 is SNHLY, CDR2 FYNNEI. Deletions cut 6 bases from V and 1 base from J, with 7 bases between. The CDR3 region has the DNA TGTGCCAGCAGAGGCGACAGCAATCAGCCCCAGCATTTT. This sequence encodes CASRGDSNQPQHF.

This clonotype has just a few counts. The chain has TRBV6-9 and TRBJ2-1, with 15 bases lining up with TRBD2. Trimming took 3 bases from V and 8 from J; bases not matched to a gene: 8. This CDR3 is built from 17 residues. Germline CDR1 is MNHGY and CDR2 is SVAAGI. In DNA, the CDR3 is TGTGCCAGCAGTTACTCCCCGGGACTAGCGGGAGGCGATGAGCAGTTCTTC. Its protein product is CASSYSPGLAGGDEQFF.

There are a few counts of this clonotype. The chain has TRBV12-3 or TRBV12-4 and TRBJ1-3; weak D call: TRBD1 (6 bases). The CDR3 extends over 16 amino acids. Trimming shortened V by 3 bases and J by 4 bases, and 16 bases separated the two germline ends. In DNA, the CDR3 is TGTGCCAGCAGTTTGTCGGGAGGGGGGGCCGGAAACACCATATATTTT. This translates into CASSLSGGGAGNTIYF.

This clonotype was recorded at least ten times. The chain employs TRBV11-2 and TRBJ1-1, with 8 positions matching TRBD1. CDR1 and CDR2 (germline): SGHAT, FQNNGV. V trimming: 2 bases; J trimming: 1 base; junction bases outside the gene matches: 3. The CDR3 totals 15 residues. This chain's CDR3 is CASSLTRGRNTEAFF. CDR3 sequence (DNA): TGTGCCAGCAGCTTAACCAGGGGGCGGAACACTGAAGCTTTCTTT.

This clonotype was seen at least ten times. V gene TRBV3-1 combines with J gene TRBJ2-1; D ambiguous. Germline V gene data show CDR1 as LGHDT and CDR2 as YNNKEL (reference sequence). V dropped 3 bases and J dropped 2 bases, with 11 bases sitting between them. The CDR3 runs 15 residues. The CDR3 loop reads CASSQARGPYNEQFF. CDR3 DNA sequence: TGTGCCAGCAGCCAGGCTAGAGGCCCCTACAATGAGCAGTTCTTC.

On this clonotype itself: Since a much larger clone is just one base distant, this may be a read error. V is TRBV11-2 and J is TRBJ2-1; 12 bases map to TRBD2. Germline V gene lookup returns CDR1 SGHAT and CDR2 FQNNGV. V dropped 6 bases and J dropped 11; count of bases not matched to a gene: 11. The CDR3 contains 15 residues. The CDR3 loop reads CASRATSGRNNKQFF. CDR3 nucleotide sequence: TGTGCCAGCAGGGCGACTAGCGGGAGAAATAATAAGCAGTTCTTC.

There are many counts of this clonotype. V gene TRBV27 combines with J gene TRBJ2-1, with D perhaps matching TRBD2 (5 bases). The CDR3 has 15 residues. V lost 3 bases and J 6 bases, leaving 15 bases between the germline ends. From germline, CDR1 is MNHEY and CDR2 SMNVEV (reference sequence). In DNA form, the CDR3 reads TGTGCCAGCAGTTTGGAAGCGGCAGGAGCCAATGAGCAGTTCTTC. Translated, it gives CASSLEAAGANEQFF.

At least ten counts were recorded for this clonotype. The chain couples TRBV6-1 to TRBJ1-5; D uncertain. CDR1 is MNHNS, CDR2 SASEGT, per germline. The CDR3 runs to 17 residues. V gave up 6 bases and J gave up 1 base, with 19 bases separating them. CDR3 residues: CASSLGVFWHSNQPQHF. DNA of the CDR3: TGTGCCAGCAGCCTTGGAGTGTTTTGGCACAGCAATCAGCCCCAGCATTTT.

The chain is built from TRBV20-1 and TRBJ2-7; TRBD1 matches 10 bases. V lost 0 bases, J lost 5 bases, and 7 bases stayed unmatched. CDR1 is DFQATT and CDR2 is SNEGSKA in the germline V gene (reference sequence). There are 15 residues in the CDR3. DNA for the CDR3: TGCAGTGCTAGAGATCTCGGGACAGGGGTGCACGAGCAGTACTTC. This encodes CSARDLGTGVHEQYF.